Below, 5 T cell receptor beta chains from the same sample are listed, as sequenced in a study of prognosis after radiotherapy for stage I lung cancer. Researchers used two-round multiplex PCR to amplify TCR beta CDR3 starting from genomic DNA. It was primers specific to each TRBV and TRBJ gene that first-round PCR used. TCRdb used MiXCR to reprocess the multiplex PCR reads, holding one entry per CDR3 protein. In the table there are approximately 30,000 distinct CDR3 sequences, around two fifths of which are singletons. Source: PBMCs, taken before or after stereotactic body radiation therapy (not recorded which). Receptors originate from a donor aged 50 or older with non-small cell lung cancer.

This chain links TRBV27 with TRBJ1-2; D perhaps matches TRBD1 (5 bases). This CDR3 has 15 amino acids. Germline loops: CDR1 MNHEY, CDR2 SMNVEV (reference sequence). V gave up 4 bases and J gave up 4 bases, with 16 bases separating them. CDR3 sequence (DNA): TGTGCCAGCAGTTCCCGACAGATACCAGTCTATGGCTACACCTTC. This gives the protein CASSSRQIPVYGYTF.

V gene TRBV19 combines with J gene TRBJ1-4, with 9 bases lining up with TRBD1. Losses at the gene ends were 4 bases for V and 14 bases for J; bases not matched to a gene: 11. The CDR3 is 14 residues long. The V gene's germline CDR1 is LNHDA and CDR2 SQIVND (reference sequence). CDR3 region: CASSTTGQGGGLFF. The DNA of the CDR3 is TGTGCCAGTAGTACTACGGGACAGGGAGGAGGGCTGTTTTTT.

This clonotype was counted ten times or more. At one end, the junction sequence differs from germline, possibly due to a read error. The rearrangement links TRBV12-3 or TRBV12-4 to TRBJ2-3; tentatively, D is TRBD2 (5 bases). The CDR3 is 15 amino acids. The CDR3 protein is CASSLGLASTDTQYF. In DNA form, the CDR3 reads TGTGCTAGCAGCTTAGGACTGGCCTCCACAGATACGCAGTATTTT.

This clonotype was seen ten or more times. The chain uses TRBV5-1 and TRBJ1-1, with 7 nucleotides matching TRBD1. Germline assignment: CDR1 SGHRS and CDR2 YFSETQ. Trimming cost V 4 bases and J 0 bases; bases outside gene matches: 15. The CDR3 sequence is 18 residues long. CDR3 sequence: CASSLTAGLTGMNTEAFF. The CDR3 DNA reads as TGCGCCAGCAGCCTAACCGCTGGGTTGACAGGGATGAACACTGAAGCTTTCTTT. Full variable domain (rest looked up from reference TRBV5-1 and TRBJ1-1): KAGVTQTPRYLIKTRGQQVTLSCSPISGHRSVSWYQQTPGQGLQFLFEYFSETQRNKGNFPGRFSGRQFSNSRSEMNVSTLELGDSALYLCASSLTAGLTGMNTEAFFGQGTRLTVV.

This clonotype is judged medium-sized. This sequence joins TRBV20-1 and TRBJ2-3; 7 bases fit TRBD1. Germline V lookup: CDR1 DFQATT, CDR2 SNEGSKA (reference sequence). After removal of 6 bases from V and 4 bases from J, the junction contained 7 bases not matched to a gene. The CDR3 is 13 residues long. The CDR3 coding sequence is TGCAGTGCCAACAGGGGATGGGCAGATACGCAGTATTTT. The encoded protein is CSANRGWADTQYF.